This T cell receptor beta chain was identified in a study of blood T cell repertoires in COVID-19. Background on the study: The analysed material was cDNA or gDNA that came from T cells, B-cell-depleted T cells, or PBMCs.

The CDR3 contains 14 residues. Trimming took 5 bases from V and 9 from J, leaving 14 bases between them. Germline CDR1 SGHVS, CDR2 FQNEAQ. Enrolled through a virtual design, the participants were between roughly 18 and 95 years of age and came from about two dozen US areas. Cohort 3 donors were reported recovered after two negative PCRs, clearance, or symptom resolution. The sample holds one count of this clone. Original methodology: From reference gene primer amplification, estimates of nucleated cell counts were derived. Produced via immunoSEQ multiplex PCR; TCRdb's table is partial and in-frame only. Clone size and the V and J calls come from that table; the DNA yielded D and trimming. This sample yields around 390,000 clones, of which around nine tenths are seen a single time; 10% belongs to the top ten.

Material for sequencing was PBMCs or T cells enriched from blood (not recorded which). The rearrangement links TRBV7-8 to TRBJ1-6, with unresolved D. The source is a woman in her forties or fifties who had recovered from COVID-19. The CDR3 loop is CASSPKGGSSPLHF. The CDR3 DNA sequence: TGTGCCAGCAGCCCGAAGGGAGGGAGTTCACCCCTCCACTTT. Supplemented by reference TRBV7-8 and TRBJ1-6, the full variable domain reads GAGVSQSPRYKVAKRGQDVALRCDPISGHVSLFWYQQALGQGPEFLTYFQNEAQLDKSGLPSDRFFAERPEGSVSTLKIQRTQQEDSAVYLCASSPKGGSSPLHFGNGTRLTVT.